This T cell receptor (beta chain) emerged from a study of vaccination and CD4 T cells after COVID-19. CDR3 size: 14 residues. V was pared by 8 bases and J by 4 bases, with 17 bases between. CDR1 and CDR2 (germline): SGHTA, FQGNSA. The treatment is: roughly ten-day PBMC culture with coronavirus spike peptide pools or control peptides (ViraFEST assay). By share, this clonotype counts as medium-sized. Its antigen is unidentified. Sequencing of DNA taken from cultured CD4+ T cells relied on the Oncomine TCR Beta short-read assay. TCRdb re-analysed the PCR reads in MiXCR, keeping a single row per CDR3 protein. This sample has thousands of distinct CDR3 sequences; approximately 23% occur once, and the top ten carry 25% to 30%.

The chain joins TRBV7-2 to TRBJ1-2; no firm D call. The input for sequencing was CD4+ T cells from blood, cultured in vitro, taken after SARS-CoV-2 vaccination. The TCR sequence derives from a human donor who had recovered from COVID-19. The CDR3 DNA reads TGTGCCAGCCGCCCACCCGGACTTAGCTATGGCTACACCTTC. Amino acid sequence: CASRPPGLSYGYTF.